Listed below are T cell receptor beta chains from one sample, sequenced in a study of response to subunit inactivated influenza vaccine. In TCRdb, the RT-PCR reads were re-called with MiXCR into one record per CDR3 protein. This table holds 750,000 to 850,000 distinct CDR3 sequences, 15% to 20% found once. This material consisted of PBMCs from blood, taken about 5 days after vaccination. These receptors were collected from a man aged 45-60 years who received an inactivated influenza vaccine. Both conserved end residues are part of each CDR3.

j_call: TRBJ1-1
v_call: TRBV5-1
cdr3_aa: CASSLALQGFPAFF

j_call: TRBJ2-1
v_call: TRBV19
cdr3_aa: CASRRRWGAGVGEQFF

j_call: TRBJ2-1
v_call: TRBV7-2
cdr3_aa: CASSIRTSGVYEQFF

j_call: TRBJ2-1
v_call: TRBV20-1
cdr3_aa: CSASTSTYNEQFF

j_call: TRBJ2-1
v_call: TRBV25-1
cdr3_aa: CASRGTRAYNEQFF

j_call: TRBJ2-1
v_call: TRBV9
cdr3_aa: CASSVGGLPLYEQFF

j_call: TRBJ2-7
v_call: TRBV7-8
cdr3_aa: CASSYLPWAGGSHEQYF

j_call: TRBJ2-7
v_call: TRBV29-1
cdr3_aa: CSVIWAWGVYEQYF

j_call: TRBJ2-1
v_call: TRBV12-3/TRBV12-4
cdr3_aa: CASSPYRLADNEQFF

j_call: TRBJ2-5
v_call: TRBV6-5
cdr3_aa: CASSNRGLQETQYF

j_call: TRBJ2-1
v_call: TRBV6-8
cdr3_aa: CASSPGTLPYNEQFF

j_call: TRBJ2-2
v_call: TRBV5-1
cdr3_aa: CASSYGQGVGELFF

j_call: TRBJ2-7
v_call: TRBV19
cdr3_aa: CASSRGGDSYEQYF

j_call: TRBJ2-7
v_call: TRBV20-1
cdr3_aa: CSAATGPHEQYF

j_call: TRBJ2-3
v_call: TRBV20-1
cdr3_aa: CSARRLLEDTQYF

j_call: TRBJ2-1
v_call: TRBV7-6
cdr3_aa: CASSLGRVSGGTLYNEQFF

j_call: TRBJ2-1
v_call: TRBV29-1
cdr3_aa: CSVVAGLGGEQFF

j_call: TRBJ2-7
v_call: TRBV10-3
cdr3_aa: CAISVGGANEQYF

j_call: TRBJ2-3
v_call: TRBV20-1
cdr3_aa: CSAREAGSADTQYF

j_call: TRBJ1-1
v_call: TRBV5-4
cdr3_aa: CASSSGQRQAFF

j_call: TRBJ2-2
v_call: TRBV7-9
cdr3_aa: CASSLGPGATGELFF

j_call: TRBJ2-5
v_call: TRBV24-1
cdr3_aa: CATSDLRGGGETQYF

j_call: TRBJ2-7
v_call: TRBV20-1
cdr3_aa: CSARDLFGEQDIYEQYF

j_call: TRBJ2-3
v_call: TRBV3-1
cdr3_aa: CASSRQHTDTQYF

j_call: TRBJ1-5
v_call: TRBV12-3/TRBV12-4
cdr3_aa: CASSQAHSNQPQHF

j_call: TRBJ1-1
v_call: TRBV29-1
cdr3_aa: CSVALLQVNTEAFF

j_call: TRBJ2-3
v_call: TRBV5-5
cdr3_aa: CASSGRRRTDTQYF

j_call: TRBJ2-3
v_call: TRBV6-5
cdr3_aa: CASSFSFITAGEGTDTQYF

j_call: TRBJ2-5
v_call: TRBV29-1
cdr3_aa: CSVDPGTSTSGETQYF

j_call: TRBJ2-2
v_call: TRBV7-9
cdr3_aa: CASSPPGATGELFF

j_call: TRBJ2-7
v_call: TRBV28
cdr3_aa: CASSFEGGLAGPRSYEQYF

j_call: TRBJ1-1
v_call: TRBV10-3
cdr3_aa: CAITGGANTEAFF

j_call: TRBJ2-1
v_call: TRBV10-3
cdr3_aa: CAISESYSGSNEQFF

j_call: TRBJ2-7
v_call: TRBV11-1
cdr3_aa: CASSLAGDSYYEQYF

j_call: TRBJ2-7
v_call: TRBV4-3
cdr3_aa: CASSQGQGLYEQYF

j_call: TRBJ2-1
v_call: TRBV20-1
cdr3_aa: CSAAWTSGSFEQFF

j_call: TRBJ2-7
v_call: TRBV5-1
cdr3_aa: CASSGRTSSYEQYF

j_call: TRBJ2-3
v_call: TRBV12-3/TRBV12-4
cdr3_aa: CASRVDSVTDTQYF

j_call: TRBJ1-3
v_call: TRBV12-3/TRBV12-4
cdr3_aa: CASSLGGISGNTIYF

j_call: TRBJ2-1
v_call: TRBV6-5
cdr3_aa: CASSYSFGHQYNEQFF

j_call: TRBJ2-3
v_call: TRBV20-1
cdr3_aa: CSARSPPGDRKYF

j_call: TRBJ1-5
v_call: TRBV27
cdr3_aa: CASRSWQGYQPQHF

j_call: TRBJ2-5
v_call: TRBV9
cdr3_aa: CASSVAPVGETQYF

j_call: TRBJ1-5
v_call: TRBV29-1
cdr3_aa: CSVAAGTGQPQHF

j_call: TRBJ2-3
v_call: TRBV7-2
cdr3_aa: CASSLGQLTDTQYF

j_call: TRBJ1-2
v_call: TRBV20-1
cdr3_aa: CSATDRSYGYTF

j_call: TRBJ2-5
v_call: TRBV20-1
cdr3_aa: CSARDGQGAVETQYF

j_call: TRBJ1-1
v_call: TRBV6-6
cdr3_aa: CASSYRAGGDAFF